The T cell receptor (beta chain) described here comes from a study of blood T cell repertoires in COVID-19. For the study at large: Sample material is recorded as cDNA or gDNA derived from T cells, B-cell-depleted T cells, or PBMCs.

The CDR3 contains 16 residues. Data came from immunoSEQ multiplex PCR; TCRdb stores just in-frame clones and leaves some out. The sample lists about 210,000 clones; 75% to 90% were seen once. The V call is TRBV21-1, the J call TRBJ1-1. TRBV21-1 is classified as a pseudogene. The TCR comes from a man aged 35 to 55 who had recovered from COVID-19. The material sequenced was PBMCs or T cells enriched from blood (not recorded which). CDR3 nucleotides: TGTGCCAGCAGCGACTCGGGACGATGGAGGGACACTGAAGCTTTCTTT. Amino acids: CASSDSGRWRDTEAFF.